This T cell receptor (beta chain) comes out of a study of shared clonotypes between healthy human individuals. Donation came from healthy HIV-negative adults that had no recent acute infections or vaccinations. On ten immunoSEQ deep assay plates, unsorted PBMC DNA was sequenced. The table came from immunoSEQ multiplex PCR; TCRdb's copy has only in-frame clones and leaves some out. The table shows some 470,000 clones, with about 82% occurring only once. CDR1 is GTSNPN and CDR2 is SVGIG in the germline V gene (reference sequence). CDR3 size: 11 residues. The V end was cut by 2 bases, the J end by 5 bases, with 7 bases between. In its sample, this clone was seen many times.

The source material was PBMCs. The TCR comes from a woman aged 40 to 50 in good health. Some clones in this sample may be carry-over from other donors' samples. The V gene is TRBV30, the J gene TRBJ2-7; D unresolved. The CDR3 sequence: CAWSRPDEQYF. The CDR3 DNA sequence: TGTGCCTGGAGTCGTCCGGACGAGCAGTACTTC.